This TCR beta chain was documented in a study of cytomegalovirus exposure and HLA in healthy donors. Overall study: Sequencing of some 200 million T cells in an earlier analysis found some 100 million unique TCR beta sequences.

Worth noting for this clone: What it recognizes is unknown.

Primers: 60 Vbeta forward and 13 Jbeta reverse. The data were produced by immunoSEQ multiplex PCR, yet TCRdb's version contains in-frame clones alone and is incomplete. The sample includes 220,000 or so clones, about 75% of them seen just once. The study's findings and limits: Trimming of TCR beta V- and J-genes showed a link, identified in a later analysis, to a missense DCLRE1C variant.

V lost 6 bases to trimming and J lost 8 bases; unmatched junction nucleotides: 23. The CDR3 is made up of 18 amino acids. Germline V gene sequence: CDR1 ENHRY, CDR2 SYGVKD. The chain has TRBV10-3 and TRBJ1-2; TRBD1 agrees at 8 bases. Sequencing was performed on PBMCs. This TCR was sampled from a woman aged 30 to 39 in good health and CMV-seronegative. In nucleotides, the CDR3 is TGTGCCATCAGCTCCGTCTCAGCAGGGGGCGAAGCTATGGGAGGCTACACCTTC. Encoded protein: CAISSVSAGGEAMGGYTF.